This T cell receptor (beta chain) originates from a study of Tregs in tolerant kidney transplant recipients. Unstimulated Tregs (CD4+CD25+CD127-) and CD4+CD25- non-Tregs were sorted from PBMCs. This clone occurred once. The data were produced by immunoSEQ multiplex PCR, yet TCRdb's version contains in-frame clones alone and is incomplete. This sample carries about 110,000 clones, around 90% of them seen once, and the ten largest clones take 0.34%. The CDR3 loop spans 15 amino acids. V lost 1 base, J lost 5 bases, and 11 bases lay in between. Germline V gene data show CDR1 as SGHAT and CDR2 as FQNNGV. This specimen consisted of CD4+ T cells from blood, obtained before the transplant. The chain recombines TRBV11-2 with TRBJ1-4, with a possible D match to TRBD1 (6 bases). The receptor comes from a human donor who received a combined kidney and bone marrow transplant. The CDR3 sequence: CASSLADRKNEKLFF. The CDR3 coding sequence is TGTGCCAGCAGCTTAGCGGACAGAAAAAATGAAAAACTGTTTTTT.